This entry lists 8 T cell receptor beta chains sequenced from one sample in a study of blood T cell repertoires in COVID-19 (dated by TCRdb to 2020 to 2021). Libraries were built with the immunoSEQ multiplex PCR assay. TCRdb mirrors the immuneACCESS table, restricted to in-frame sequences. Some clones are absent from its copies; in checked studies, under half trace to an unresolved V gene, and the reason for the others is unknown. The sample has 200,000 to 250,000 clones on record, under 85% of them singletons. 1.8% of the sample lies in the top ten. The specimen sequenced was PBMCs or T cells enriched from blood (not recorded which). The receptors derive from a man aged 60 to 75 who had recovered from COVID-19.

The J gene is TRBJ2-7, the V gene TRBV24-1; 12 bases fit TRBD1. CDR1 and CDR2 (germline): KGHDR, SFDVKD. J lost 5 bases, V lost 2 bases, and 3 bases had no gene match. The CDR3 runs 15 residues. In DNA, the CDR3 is TGTGCCACCAGTGATTACGGGACAGGGGGCCACGAGCAGTACTTC. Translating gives CATSDYGTGGHEQYF.

The CDR3 is CASTFGGVSTDTQYF. The DNA of the CDR3 is TGTGCCAGCACGTTCGGGGGGGTGAGCACAGATACGCAGTATTTT. This rearrangement joins TRBV9 to TRBJ2-3; 8 nucleotides match TRBD2. The CDR3 consists of 15 residues. From germline, CDR1 is SGDLS and CDR2 YYNGEE. V lost 6 bases to trimming and J lost 0 bases; unmatched junction nucleotides: 6.

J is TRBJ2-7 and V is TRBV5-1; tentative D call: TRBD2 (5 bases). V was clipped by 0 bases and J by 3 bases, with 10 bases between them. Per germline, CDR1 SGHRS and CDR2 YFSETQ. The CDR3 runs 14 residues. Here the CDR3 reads CASSLEAASYEQYF. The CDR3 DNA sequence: TGCGCCAGCAGCTTGGAAGCGGCGAGCTACGAGCAGTACTTC.

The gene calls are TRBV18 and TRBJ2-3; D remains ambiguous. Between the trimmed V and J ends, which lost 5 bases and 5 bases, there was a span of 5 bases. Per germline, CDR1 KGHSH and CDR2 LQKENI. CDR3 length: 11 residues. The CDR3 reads CASSSLDTQYF. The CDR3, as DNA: TGTGCCAGCTCATCTTTAGATACGCAGTATTTT.

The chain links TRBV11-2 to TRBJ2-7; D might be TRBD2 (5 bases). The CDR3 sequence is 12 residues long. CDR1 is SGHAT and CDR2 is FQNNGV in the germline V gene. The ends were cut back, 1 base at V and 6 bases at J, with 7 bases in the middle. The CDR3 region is CASSLGESEQYF. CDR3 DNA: TGTGCCAGCAGCTTAGGGGAGAGCGAGCAGTACTTC. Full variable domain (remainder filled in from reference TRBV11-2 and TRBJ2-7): EAGVAQSPRYKIIEKRQSVAFWCNPISGHATLYWYQQILGQGPKLLIQFQNNGVVDDSQLPKDRFSAERLKGVDSTLKIQPAKLEDSAVYLCASSLGESEQYFGPGTRLTVT.

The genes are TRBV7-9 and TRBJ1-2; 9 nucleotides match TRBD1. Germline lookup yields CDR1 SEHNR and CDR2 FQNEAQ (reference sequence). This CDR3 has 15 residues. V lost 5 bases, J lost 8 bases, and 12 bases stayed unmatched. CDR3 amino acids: CASSHLQQGAGGYTF. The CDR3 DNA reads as TGTGCCAGCAGCCATCTCCAACAGGGGGCAGGAGGCTACACCTTC.

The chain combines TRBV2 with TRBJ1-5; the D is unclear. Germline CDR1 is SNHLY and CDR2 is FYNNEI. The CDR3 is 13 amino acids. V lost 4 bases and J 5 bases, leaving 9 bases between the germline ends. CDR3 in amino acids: CASSVEGDQPQHF. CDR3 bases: TGTGCCAGCAGTGTGGAGGGCGATCAGCCCCAGCATTTT. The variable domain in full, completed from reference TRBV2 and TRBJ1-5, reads EPEVTQTPSHQVTQMGQEVILRCVPISNHLYFYWYRQILGQKVEFLVSFYNNEISEKSEIFDDQFSVERPDGSNFTLKIRSTKLEDSAMYFCASSVEGDQPQHFGDGTRLSIL.

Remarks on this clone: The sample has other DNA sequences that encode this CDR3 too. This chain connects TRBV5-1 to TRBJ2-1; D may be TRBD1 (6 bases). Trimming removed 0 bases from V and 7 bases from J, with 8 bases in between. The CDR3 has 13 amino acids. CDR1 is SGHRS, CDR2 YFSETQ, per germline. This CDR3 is CASSLDQGNEQFF. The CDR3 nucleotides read TGCGCCAGCAGCTTGGACCAGGGGAATGAGCAGTTCTTC.